This is a list of T cell receptor beta chains from one sample in a study of blood T cells in healthy people across ages. MiXCR, run by TCRdb on the 5' RACE reads, gives a single entry per CDR3 protein. The data contain about 780,000 distinct CDR3 sequences, roughly 26% of them singletons. This same sample was also part of a study on T cells of mothers and their children.

The source material was blood. The receptors were sampled from a boy aged 5-17 years in good health. Each CDR3 is given with its conserved first and last residue. A D gene is named only where the DNA matches it firmly. Rows may omit the clone size; those that give it use once, few, many or a size class.

cdr3_nt	cdr3_aa	clone_size	d_call	j_call	v_call
TGCAGTGCTATAGCGGGGAAAGAGACCCAGTACTTC	CSAIAGKETQYF	many	TRBD2	TRBJ2-5	TRBV20-1
TGCAGCGTTGAATGGGACACTCCCCACGAGCAGTACTTC	CSVEWDTPHEQYF	few	.	TRBJ2-7	TRBV29-1
TGTGCCAGCAGCTTAGATCGGGACAGGACAGATACGCAGTATTTT	CASSLDRDRTDTQYF	.	TRBD1	TRBJ2-3	TRBV7-8
TGTGCCAGCAGTCCGGGGACGGCGTGGTACGAGCAGTACTTC	CASSPGTAWYEQYF	.	.	TRBJ2-7	TRBV7-6
TGTGCCAGCAGCTGGGGGAACAGGAGTCCAGAGTACGAGCAGTACTTC	CASSWGNRSPEYEQYF	few	.	TRBJ2-7	TRBV28
TGTGCCAGCTCACGCTCGACTAAGCAAGAGACCCAGTACTTC	CASSRSTKQETQYF	few	.	TRBJ2-5	TRBV18
TGTGCCAGCAGGACAGGGCAGGGCACTGAAGCTTTCTTT	CASRTGQGTEAFF	.	TRBD1	TRBJ1-1	TRBV6-1
TGCGCCAGCTTTGGGACAGGGTTAGGAGAGACCCAGTACTTC	CASFGTGLGETQYF	.	TRBD1	TRBJ2-5	TRBV5-1
TGTGCCAGCAGCCTTGGACTAGTGGAGACCCAGTACTTC	CASSLGLVETQYF	.	TRBD2	TRBJ2-5	TRBV11-2
TGCGCCAGCAGCTTGGGCCGAGCGGCGGAGACCCAGTACTTC	CASSLGRAAETQYF	.	.	TRBJ2-5	TRBV5-1
TGCGCCAGCAGCCACCGGGACAGGGGCAACTATGGCTACACCTTC	CASSHRDRGNYGYTF	.	TRBD1	TRBJ1-2	TRBV5-1
TGTGCCAGCAGGGAAGGAGGGAGGGTTGACAATCAGCCCCAGCATTTT	CASREGGRVDNQPQHF	once	.	TRBJ1-5	TRBV12-3/TRBV12-4
TGTGCCAGCAGCGTAGCGGGACAGAACTCTGGAAACACCATATATTTT	CASSVAGQNSGNTIYF	few	TRBD1	TRBJ1-3	TRBV9
TGCGCCAGCAGCTTTAAGGGGGGAGATACGCAGTATTTT	CASSFKGGDTQYF	few	.	TRBJ2-3	TRBV5-1
TGCGCCAGCAGCCAGTCTACTAGCGGGAGGGCACAAGATACGCAGTATTTT	CASSQSTSGRAQDTQYF	.	TRBD2	TRBJ2-3	TRBV4-1
TGTGCCACCAGCAGAGCGGGTGTTGTAGCTTTCTTT	CATSRAGVVAFF	.	.	TRBJ1-1	TRBV15
TGCAGTGCACCTGGGGGTGGCAGTTTGGACACTGAAGCTTTCTTT	CSAPGGGSLDTEAFF	.	.	TRBJ1-1	TRBV20-1
TGTGCCAGCGCACCGCCCGGGGTAAAACTGTTTTTT	CASAPPGVKLFF	.	.	TRBJ1-4	TRBV12-3/TRBV12-4
TGCGCCAGCAGCTTGGCCGGACTAGCGGGGGGAAGCTCCTACGAGCAGTACTTC	CASSLAGLAGGSSYEQYF	.	TRBD2	TRBJ2-7	TRBV5-1
TGTGCCAGCATTCCTGGCCTAGTCCCTTACAATGAGCAGTTCTTC	CASIPGLVPYNEQFF	.	.	TRBJ2-1	TRBV11-2
TGTGCCAGCAGCGTAGCCGACAGAAACTATGGCTACACCTTC	CASSVADRNYGYTF	few	.	TRBJ1-2	TRBV9
TGTGCCAGCAGTTACACGGACAGTCAAGAGACCCAGTACTTC	CASSYTDSQETQYF	.	.	TRBJ2-5	TRBV6-5
TGCGCCAGCAGCATTCACAGGGGCCACCAAGAGACCCAGTACTTC	CASSIHRGHQETQYF	few	TRBD1	TRBJ2-5	TRBV5-1
TGTGCCAGCAGACCACTCGGCGGTACCTACGAGCAGTACTTC	CASRPLGGTYEQYF	few	.	TRBJ2-7	TRBV2
TGTGCCTGGAGCTCCAGGGGGCCGCTAAACGAAAGGGGAAAACTGTTTTTT	CAWSSRGPLNERGKLFF	few	TRBD1	TRBJ1-4	TRBV30
TGTGCCAGCAGTTTAGGACAGCAACTAGCCAAAAACATTCAGTACTTC	CASSLGQQLAKNIQYF	.	.	TRBJ2-4	TRBV28
TGTGCCACCAGCAGAGATAGCGGGACAGGGGGTGAAAAACTGTTTTTT	CATSRDSGTGGEKLFF	.	TRBD1	TRBJ1-4	TRBV15
TGTGCCAGCTCACACGACACTGAAGCTTTCTTT	CASSHDTEAFF	few	.	TRBJ1-1	TRBV18
TGCAGTGCTATTGCGGGGAGCCCCTTTGGGGAGCAGTTCTTC	CSAIAGSPFGEQFF	.	.	TRBJ2-1	TRBV20-1
TGTGCCAGCAGCTTAGCATCAGGGGGAGGAACTGAAGCTTTCTTT	CASSLASGGGTEAFF	.	TRBD1	TRBJ1-1	TRBV7-2
TGCAGTGCTAGAGATTTCGGACAGGGTAATGAAAAACTGTTTTTT	CSARDFGQGNEKLFF	.	TRBD1	TRBJ1-4	TRBV20-1
TGCAGCGTTGATTCCTGGGCAGGGGCTGTGGGGGGCCAAGAGACCCAGTACTTC	CSVDSWAGAVGGQETQYF	.	.	TRBJ2-5	TRBV29-1
TGTGCCAGCGTAGGACAGGGGGCTGACGCTGAAGCTTTCTTT	CASVGQGADAEAFF	.	TRBD1	TRBJ1-1	TRBV2